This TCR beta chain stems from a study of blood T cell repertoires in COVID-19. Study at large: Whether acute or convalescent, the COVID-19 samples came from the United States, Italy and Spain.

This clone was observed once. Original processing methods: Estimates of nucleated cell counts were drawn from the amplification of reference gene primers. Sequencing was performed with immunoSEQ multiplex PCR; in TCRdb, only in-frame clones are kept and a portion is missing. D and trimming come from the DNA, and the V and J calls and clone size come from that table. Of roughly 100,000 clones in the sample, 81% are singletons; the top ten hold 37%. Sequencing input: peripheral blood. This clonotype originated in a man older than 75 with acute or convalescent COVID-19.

The CDR3 DNA reads TGTGCCAGCAGCTTGGGGACACCCCCTAATCAGCCCCAGCATTTT. This codes for CASSLGTPPNQPQHF. The chain combines TRBV7-2 with TRBJ1-5; weak D call: TRBD1 (6 bases). CDR1 is SGHTA and CDR2 is FQGNSA in the germline V gene. This CDR3 is built from 15 residues. The V and J ends lost 3 bases and 4 bases respectively, with 13 bases between them.